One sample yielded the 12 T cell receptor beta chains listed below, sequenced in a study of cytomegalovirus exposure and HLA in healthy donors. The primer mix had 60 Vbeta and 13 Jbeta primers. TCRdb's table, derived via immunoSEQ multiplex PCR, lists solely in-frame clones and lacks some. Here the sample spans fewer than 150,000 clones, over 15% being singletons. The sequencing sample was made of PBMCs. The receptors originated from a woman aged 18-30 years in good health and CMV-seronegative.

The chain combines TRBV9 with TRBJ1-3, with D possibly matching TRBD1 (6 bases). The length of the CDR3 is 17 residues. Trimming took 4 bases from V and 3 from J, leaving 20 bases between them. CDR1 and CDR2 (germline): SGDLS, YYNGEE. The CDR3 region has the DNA TGTGCCAGCAGCTTACGCAGGGGTGGGGCTGGTGGAAACACCATATATTTT. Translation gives CASSLRRGGAGGNTIYF.

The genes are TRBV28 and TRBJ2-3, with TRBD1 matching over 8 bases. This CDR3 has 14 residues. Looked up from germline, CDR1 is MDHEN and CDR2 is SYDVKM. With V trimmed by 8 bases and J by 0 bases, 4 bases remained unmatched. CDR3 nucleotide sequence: TGTGCCAGCGCCAGGGGGCGAAGCACAGATACGCAGTATTTT. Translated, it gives CASARGRSTDTQYF.

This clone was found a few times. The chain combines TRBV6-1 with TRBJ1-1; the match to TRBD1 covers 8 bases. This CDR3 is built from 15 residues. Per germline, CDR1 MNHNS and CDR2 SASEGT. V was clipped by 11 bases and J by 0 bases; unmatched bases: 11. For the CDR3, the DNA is TGTGCCTACACTGCAGGGGGCGGGATGAACACTGAAGCTTTCTTT. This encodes CAYTAGGGMNTEAFF.

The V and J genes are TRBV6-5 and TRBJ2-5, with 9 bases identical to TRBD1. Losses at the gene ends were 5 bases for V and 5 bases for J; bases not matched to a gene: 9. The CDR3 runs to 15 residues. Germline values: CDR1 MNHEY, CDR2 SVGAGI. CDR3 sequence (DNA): TGTGCCAGCAGTCCGTGGACAGGGGACGTGGAGACCCAGTACTTC. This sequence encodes CASSPWTGDVETQYF.

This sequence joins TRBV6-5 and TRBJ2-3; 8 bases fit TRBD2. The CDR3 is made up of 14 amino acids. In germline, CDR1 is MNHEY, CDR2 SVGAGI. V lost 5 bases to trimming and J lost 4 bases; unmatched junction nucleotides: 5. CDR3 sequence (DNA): TGTGCCAGCAGTAGACTAGCGCTCCCAGATACGCAGTATTTT. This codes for CASSRLALPDTQYF.

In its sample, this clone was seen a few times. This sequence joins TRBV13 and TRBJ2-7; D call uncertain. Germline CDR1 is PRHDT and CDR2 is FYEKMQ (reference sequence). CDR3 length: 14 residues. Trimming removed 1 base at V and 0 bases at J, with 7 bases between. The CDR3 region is CASSLVVSSYEQYF. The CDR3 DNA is TGTGCCAGCAGCTTAGTCGTCAGCTCCTACGAGCAGTACTTC.

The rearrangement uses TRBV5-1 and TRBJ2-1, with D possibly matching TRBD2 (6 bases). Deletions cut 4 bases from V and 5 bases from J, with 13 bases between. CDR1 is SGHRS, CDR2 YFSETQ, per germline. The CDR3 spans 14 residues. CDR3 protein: CASSREGGNNEQFF. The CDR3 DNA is TGCGCCAGCAGCCGGGAAGGAGGGAACAATGAGCAGTTCTTC.

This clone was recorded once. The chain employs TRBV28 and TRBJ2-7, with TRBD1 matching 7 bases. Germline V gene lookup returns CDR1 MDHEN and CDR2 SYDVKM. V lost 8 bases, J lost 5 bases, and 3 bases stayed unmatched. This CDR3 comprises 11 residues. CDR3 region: CASDRAHEQYF. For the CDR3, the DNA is TGTGCCAGCGACAGGGCCCACGAGCAGTACTTC.

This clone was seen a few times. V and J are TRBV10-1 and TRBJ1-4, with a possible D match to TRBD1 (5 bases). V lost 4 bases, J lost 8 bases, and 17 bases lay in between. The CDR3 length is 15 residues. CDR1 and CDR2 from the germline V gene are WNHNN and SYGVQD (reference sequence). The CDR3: CASSGSPGMREKLFF. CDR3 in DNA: TGCGCCAGCAGTGGGTCCCCAGGGATGAGAGAAAAACTGTTTTTT.

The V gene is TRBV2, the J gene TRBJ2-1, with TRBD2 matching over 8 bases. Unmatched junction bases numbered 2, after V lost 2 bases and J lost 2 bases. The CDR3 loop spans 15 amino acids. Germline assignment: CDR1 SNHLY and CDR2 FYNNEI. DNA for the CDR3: TGTGCCAGCAGTGAAAGCGGGAGTACCTACAATGAGCAGTTCTTC. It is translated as CASSESGSTYNEQFF. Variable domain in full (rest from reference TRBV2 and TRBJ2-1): EPEVTQTPSHQVTQMGQEVILRCVPISNHLYFYWYRQILGQKVEFLVSFYNNEISEKSEIFDDQFSVERPDGSNFTLKIRSTKLEDSAMYFCASSESGSTYNEQFFGPGTRLTVL.

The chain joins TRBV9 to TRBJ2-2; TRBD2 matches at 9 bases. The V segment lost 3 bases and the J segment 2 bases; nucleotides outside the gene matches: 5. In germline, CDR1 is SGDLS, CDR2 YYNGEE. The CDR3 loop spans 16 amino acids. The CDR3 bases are TGTGCCAGCAGCGCCGGACTAGCGTATAACACCGGGGAGCTGTTTTTT. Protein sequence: CASSAGLAYNTGELFF.

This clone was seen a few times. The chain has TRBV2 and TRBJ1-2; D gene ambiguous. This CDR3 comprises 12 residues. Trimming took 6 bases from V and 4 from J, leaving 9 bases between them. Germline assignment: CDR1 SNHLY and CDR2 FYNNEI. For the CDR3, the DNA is TGTGCCAGCAGACAGCTTACCTATGGCTACACCTTC. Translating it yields CASRQLTYGYTF.